This T cell receptor (beta chain) emerged from a study of T cell responses to AZD1222 COVID-19 vaccine. TCRdb's table, derived via immunoSEQ multiplex PCR, lists solely in-frame clones and lacks some. Of some 120,000 clones listed, about 89% were seen once; the top ten hold around 10%. The germline V gene has CDR1 MNHEY and CDR2 SVGAGI. Trimming pared 6 bases from V and 7 bases from J, leaving 13 bases between. CDR3 length: 12 amino acids. The clonotype comes from an adult in good health. The source material was peripheral blood, sampled on day 0 of MenACWY control vaccination. This rearrangement joins TRBV6-5 to TRBJ2-7; D unclear. The CDR3 loop reads CASSRGRTEQYF. Written as DNA, the CDR3 is TGTGCCAGCAGCCGAGGACGGACGGAGCAGTACTTC.